One and the same sample provided the 25 T cell receptor beta chains below, sequenced in a study of response to subunit inactivated influenza vaccine. TCRdb analysed the RT-PCR reads with MiXCR anew, one entry per CDR3 protein. The table lists under 200,000 distinct CDR3 sequences, about 10% of them singletons. The starting material was CD8+ T cells sorted from PBMCs, obtained around 2 years after vaccination. All receptors come from a man aged 50 to 69 who received an inactivated influenza vaccine.

A word on this clonotype: A clone one base away is much larger, so this may be a read error. CDR3 coding DNA: TGCAGCGTCAACAGGGGGGAAAGCTATGGCTACACCTTC. Translated, it gives CSVNRGESYGYTF. This chain links TRBV29-1 with TRBJ1-2; TRBD1 agrees at 8 bases. Losses at the gene ends were 6 bases for V and 4 bases for J; bases not matched to a gene: 7. The CDR3 is 13 residues long. Germline assignment: CDR1 SQVTM and CDR2 ANQGSEA.

The DNA for the CDR3 is TGTGCCAGCAGTTACGGTCGGGGGAATAGGAATGAGCAGTTCTTC. This translates into CASSYGRGNRNEQFF. This sequence joins TRBV6-5 and TRBJ2-1, with TRBD2 as a possible D gene (6 bases). CDR3 length: 15 amino acids. V gave up 2 bases and J gave up 7 bases, with 15 bases separating them. Germline CDR1 reads MNHEY; CDR2 reads SVGAGI.

This clonotype was counted between two and nine times. In DNA, the CDR3 is TGTGCCATCAGGGAGGTGGTAAGGGGAGAGCAGTTCTTC. Encoded protein: CAIREVVRGEQFF. The chain carries TRBV10-3 and TRBJ2-1; D could derive from TRBD1 or TRBD2 (5 bases each). CDR1 is ENHRY, CDR2 SYGVKD, per germline. Between the trimmed V and J ends, which lost 6 bases and 10 bases, there was a span of 16 bases. The CDR3 has 13 amino acids.

In its sample, this clonotype was seen a few times. The chain links TRBV29-1 to TRBJ1-6; tentative D call: TRBD1 (6 bases). The CDR3 is 16 amino acids. With 3 bases removed from V and 0 bases from J, the gap between germline ends came to 12 bases. In germline, CDR1 is SQVTM, CDR2 ANQGSEA. The CDR3 reads CSVDSTGSSYNSPLHF. The CDR3 nucleotides are TGCAGCGTTGACAGCACAGGGAGCTCCTATAATTCACCCCTCCACTTT.

This clonotype came up a few times. The chain carries TRBV6-2 or TRBV6-3 and TRBJ1-4; no definite D call. This CDR3 comprises 13 residues. Germline V gene data show CDR1 as MNHEY and CDR2 as SVGEGT. Trimming left V 8 bases short and J 4 bases short, with 11 bases between. CDR3 region: CASHGPYNEKLFF. The CDR3, as DNA: TGTGCCAGCCACGGGCCGTATAATGAAAAACTGTTTTTT.

At least ten counts were recorded for this clonotype. This sequence joins TRBV12-3 or TRBV12-4 and TRBJ2-3, with 9 bases lining up with TRBD2. The V segment lost 6 bases and the J segment 6 bases; nucleotides outside the gene matches: 7. The length of the CDR3 is 14 residues. The DNA for the CDR3 is TGTGCCAGCAGCATTAGCGGGAGTGTGGATACGCAGTATTTT. It is translated as CASSISGSVDTQYF.

CDR3 in amino acids: CASSYSPGTYEQFF. CDR3 in DNA: TGTGCCAGCAGTTACTCTCCCGGGACATACGAGCAGTTCTTC. The J gene is TRBJ2-1, the V gene TRBV6-2 or TRBV6-3; a possible D gene is TRBD1 (6 bases). Germline V gene lookup returns CDR1 MNHEY and CDR2 SVGEGT. The CDR3 is 14 amino acids. Deletions cut 0 bases from V and 10 bases from J, with 13 bases between.

This chain uses TRBV10-3 with TRBJ1-4, with D unclear. The CDR3 has 13 residues. V lost 8 bases and J lost 7, with 14 bases in between. Germline assignment: CDR1 ENHRY and CDR2 SYGVKD. CDR3 sequence: CAIGKGSGEKLFF. The CDR3 coding sequence is TGTGCCATCGGAAAGGGCTCAGGTGAAAAACTGTTTTTT.

The chain is built from TRBV6-5 and TRBJ2-1, with a possible D match to TRBD1 (5 bases). CDR3 length equals 14 residues. Germline-derived CDR1 and CDR2 are MNHEY and SVGAGI. V was cut by 0 bases and J by 10 bases, with 13 bases left in between. CDR3 residues: CASSYSLGEGEQFF. CDR3 DNA: TGTGCCAGCAGTTACTCGTTAGGGGAAGGGGAGCAGTTCTTC.

The J gene is TRBJ1-1, the V gene TRBV4-2; D gene unclear. Germline V gene sequence: CDR1 LGHNA, CDR2 YNFKEQ. This CDR3 comprises 15 residues. The V gene lost 0 bases and the J gene lost 1 base, with 9 bases spanning the gap. The CDR3 loop is CASSQEAGWNTEAFF. The CDR3 bases are TGTGCCAGCAGCCAAGAGGCCGGATGGAACACTGAAGCTTTCTTT.

The sample holds many counts of this clonotype. This chain joins TRBV5-1 and TRBJ2-7; TRBD1 might be the D (5 bases). The CDR3 is made up of 14 amino acids. CDR1 SGHRS and CDR2 YFSETQ come from the germline V gene. V lost 4 bases and J lost 3, with 14 bases in between. CDR3: CASSTNRMDYEQYF. The CDR3, as DNA: TGCGCCAGCAGCACCAACAGGATGGACTACGAGCAGTACTTC.

The chain is built from TRBV27 and TRBJ2-3, with 11 bases aligning to TRBD1. This CDR3 has 17 amino acids. The germline V gene has CDR1 MNHEY and CDR2 SMNVEV (reference sequence). Trimming took 2 bases from V and 5 from J; bases not matched to a gene: 9. The CDR3 loop reads CASSLIWRTGGVDTQYF. The CDR3 DNA is TGTGCCAGCAGTTTAATTTGGCGGACAGGGGGCGTAGATACGCAGTATTTT.

This clonotype was picked up many times. The rearrangement uses TRBV7-9 and TRBJ2-7; 8 bases are shared with TRBD2. The V segment lost 5 bases and the J segment 3 bases; nucleotides outside the gene matches: 3. The CDR3 extends over 13 amino acids. In germline, CDR1 is SEHNR, CDR2 FQNEAQ (reference sequence). The CDR3 here is CASSPGTSYEQYF. The CDR3 DNA sequence: TGTGCCAGCAGCCCCGGGACTAGCTACGAGCAGTACTTC.

There are a few counts of this clonotype. The chain employs TRBV3-1 and TRBJ2-5, with 8 bases fitting TRBD2. Germline CDR1 LGHDT, CDR2 YNNKEL (reference sequence). CDR3 size: 15 residues. The V and J ends lost 4 bases and 2 bases, in that order; junction bases with no gene match: 6. CDR3 in DNA: TGTGCCAGCAGCCCACAGCGGGGGTTACAAGAGACCCAGTACTTC. It is translated as CASSPQRGLQETQYF.

This clonotype was detected a few times. The J gene is TRBJ2-3, the V gene TRBV7-9; 11 bases match TRBD2. The V and J ends lost 5 bases and 8 bases, in that order; junction bases with no gene match: 15. Germline CDR1 and CDR2: SEHNR and FQNEAQ (reference sequence). This CDR3 is 17 amino acids long. The CDR3 region is CASSPYPGLADRSTQYF. DNA for the CDR3: TGTGCCAGCAGCCCTTATCCGGGACTAGCGGATAGGAGTACGCAGTATTTT.

The chain is built from TRBV20-1 and TRBJ2-2; TRBD2 agrees at 8 bases. Germline CDR1 is DFQATT and CDR2 is SNEGSKA (reference sequence). The CDR3 runs to 16 residues. V was pared by 0 bases and J by 6 bases, with 9 bases of the junction left unmatched. This CDR3 reads CSARDERGGEAGELFF. The CDR3 region has the DNA TGCAGTGCTAGAGATGAACGGGGGGGCGAAGCCGGGGAGCTGTTTTTT.

This clonotype was observed a few times. The chain joins TRBV7-8 to TRBJ1-3; D not certain. The V gene's germline CDR1 is SGHVS and CDR2 FQNEAQ. The CDR3 runs 15 residues. Trimming stripped 3 bases from V and 0 bases from J, with 9 bases between. The CDR3, as DNA: TGTGCCAGCAGCTTGAGGAGTTCCTCTGGAAACACCATATATTTT. It yields the protein CASSLRSSSGNTIYF.

The chain links TRBV4-1 to TRBJ1-1; D is unclear. This CDR3 has 14 amino acids. Germline CDR1 is MGHRA and CDR2 is YSYEKL. Trimming shortened V by 3 bases and J by 0 bases, and 8 bases separated the two germline ends. The CDR3 coding sequence is TGCGCCAGCAGCCAGTCAGGAATGAACACTGAAGCTTTCTTT. As protein: CASSQSGMNTEAFF.

This clonotype was detected many times. The CDR3 is CASSPEQGYYGYTF. The CDR3 region has the DNA TGCGCCAGCAGCCCCGAACAGGGGTACTATGGCTACACCTTC. The chain uses TRBV4-1 and TRBJ1-2; 7 nucleotides align to TRBD1. CDR1 and CDR2 from the germline V gene are MGHRA and YSYEKL. Trimming took 4 bases from V and 3 from J; bases not matched to a gene: 5. The CDR3 extends over 14 amino acids.

J is TRBJ1-1 and V is TRBV2, with 7 bases that match TRBD1. Germline V lookup: CDR1 SNHLY, CDR2 FYNNEI. CDR3 length: 15 residues. The V gene end was trimmed by 6 bases and the J gene end by 5 bases; junction bases not matched to a gene: 12. Here the CDR3 reads CASRGREGGWTEAFF. The CDR3 DNA reads as TGTGCCAGCAGAGGGAGAGAAGGGGGCTGGACTGAAGCTTTCTTT.

This chain joins TRBV12-3 or TRBV12-4 and TRBJ2-6, with a possible D match to TRBD2 (6 bases). Deletions cut 6 bases from V and 2 bases from J, with 20 bases between. This CDR3 region has 18 residues. The CDR3 sequence: CASSPSLGGGTGANVLTF. Written as DNA, the CDR3 is TGTGCCAGCAGCCCCTCCCTAGGTGGAGGGACTGGGGCCAACGTCCTGACTTTC.

The chain joins TRBV6-2 or TRBV6-3 to TRBJ2-3; D not resolved. V shed 4 bases and J shed 2 bases, with 10 bases lying between them. Germline lookup yields CDR1 MNHEY and CDR2 SVGEGT. The CDR3 totals 14 residues. The CDR3 DNA is TGTGCCAGCAGTTCGTCCTGGATCACAGATACGCAGTATTTT. It is translated as CASSSSWITDTQYF.

This clonotype was picked up many times. The rearrangement links TRBV28 to TRBJ2-1; 10 nucleotides match TRBD2. The trim removed 3 bases at V and 5 bases at J, leaving 4 bases unmatched. CDR3 length: 15 residues. CDR1 and CDR2 (germline): MDHEN, SYDVKM. As DNA, the CDR3 is TGTGCCAGCAGTTTCAGCGGGAGGGTCCACAATGAGCAGTTCTTC. Translated, it gives CASSFSGRVHNEQFF.

This clonotype was seen a few times. V usage is TRBV14 and J usage is TRBJ2-7, with D hard to call. The length of the CDR3 is 15 residues. The V gene's germline CDR1 is SGHDN and CDR2 FVKESK. Trimming took 1 base from V and 4 from J, leaving 14 bases between them. CDR3 residues: CASSQGHFMGYEQYF. CDR3 nucleotides: TGTGCCAGCAGCCAAGGGCATTTTATGGGATACGAGCAGTACTTC.

V usage is TRBV25-1 and J usage is TRBJ2-7, with TRBD1 matching 10 bases. V was clipped by 3 bases and J by 3 bases; unmatched bases: 5. Germline V CDR1 and CDR2: MGHDK, SYGVNS. The CDR3 has 15 residues. CDR3 coding DNA: TGTGCCAGCAGTGAGGGACAGGGGATTTACTACGAGCAGTACTTC. Protein product: CASSEGQGIYYEQYF.